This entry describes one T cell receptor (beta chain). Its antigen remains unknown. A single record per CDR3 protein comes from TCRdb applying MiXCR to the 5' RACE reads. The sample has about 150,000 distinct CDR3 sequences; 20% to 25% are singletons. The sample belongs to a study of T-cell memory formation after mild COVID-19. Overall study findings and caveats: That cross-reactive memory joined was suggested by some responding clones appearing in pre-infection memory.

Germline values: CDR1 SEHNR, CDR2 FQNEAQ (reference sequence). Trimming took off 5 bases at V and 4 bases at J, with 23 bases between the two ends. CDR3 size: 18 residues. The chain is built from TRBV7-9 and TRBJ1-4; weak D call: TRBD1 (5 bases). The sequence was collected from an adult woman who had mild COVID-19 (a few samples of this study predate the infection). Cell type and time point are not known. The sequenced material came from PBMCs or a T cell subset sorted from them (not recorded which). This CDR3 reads CASSRPPPDMGGNEKLFF. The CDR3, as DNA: TGTGCCAGCAGCCGCCCCCCCCCCGACATGGGGGGTAATGAAAAACTGTTTTTT.